This TCR beta chain was observed in a study of shared clonotypes between healthy human individuals. Using immunoSEQ multiplex PCR, the repertoire was profiled, and TCRdb retains in-frame clones only, with some absent. The data show 1,500,000 or so clones, with less than 99% seen just once and 0.36% held by the top ten. Germline CDR1 reads MNHNS; CDR2 reads SASEGT. V gave up 7 bases and J gave up 3 bases, with 12 bases separating them. The CDR3 length is 14 residues. In the CD4+ fraction, cells were divided into CD45RA+ naive and CD45RA-negative memory subsets. This sequence joins TRBV6-1 and TRBJ1-4; D not resolved. The clonotype was recovered from a man aged 25 to 40 in good health. Sequenced sample: naive CD4+ T cells sorted from blood. Subset specified: CD45RA+ positively selected. CDR3 sequence (DNA): TGTGCCAGCACGAGGACCGTTTCTAATGAAAAACTGTTTTTT. Translated, it gives CASTRTVSNEKLFF.